These 8 T cell receptor beta chains were all obtained from the same sample, sequenced in a study of shared clonotypes between healthy human individuals. The table came from immunoSEQ multiplex PCR; TCRdb's copy has only in-frame clones and leaves some out. Of approximately 1.1 million clones listed, about four fifths were seen once; the top ten hold under 0.65%. The sequenced material came from memory CD4+ T cells from PBMCs. The sample's subset: CD45RA-negative fraction. The source of these receptors is a man in his late teens or twenties in good health. Some clones in this sample may be carry-over from other donors' samples.

The chain employs TRBV5-1 and TRBJ2-7, with D possibly matching TRBD1 (6 bases). The CDR3 runs to 14 residues. Germline-derived CDR1 and CDR2 are SGHRS and YFSETQ. V was cut by 5 bases and J by 0 bases, with 12 bases left in between. The CDR3 nucleotides are TGCGCCAGCAGGCCCGGGACATACTCCTACGAGCAGTACTTC. It encodes CASRPGTYSYEQYF.

This clone was seen more than once but under ten times. The rearrangement links TRBV29-1 to TRBJ1-3; D is perhaps TRBD1 (5 bases). Deletions cut 0 bases from V and 3 bases from J, with 12 bases between. This CDR3 region has 15 residues. Per the germline V gene, CDR1 is SQVTM and CDR2 is ANQGSEA. CDR3 in DNA: TGCAGCGTTGAAGATCGGAAGGGGCTTGGAAACACCATATATTTT. The encoded protein is CSVEDRKGLGNTIYF.

The chain links TRBV7-9 to TRBJ1-1; D unresolved. Trimming pared 0 bases from V and 1 base from J, leaving 6 bases between. CDR1 and CDR2 (germline): SEHNR, FQNEAQ (reference sequence). The length of the CDR3 is 14 residues. The CDR3 bases are TGTGCCAGCAGCTTAGCGGCGAGGAACACTGAAGCTTTCTTT. As protein: CASSLAARNTEAFF.

The V and J genes are TRBV7-2 and TRBJ2-2, with D maybe TRBD1 (6 bases). Trimming stripped 2 bases from V and 0 bases from J, with 7 bases between. CDR3 length: 15 residues. Germline V gene sequence: CDR1 SGHTA, CDR2 FQGNSA. The CDR3 sequence is CASSLRGTNTGELFF. CDR3 in DNA: TGTGCCAGCAGCTTAAGGGGGACGAACACCGGGGAGCTGTTTTTT. Together with reference TRBV7-2 and TRBJ2-2, the CDR3 gives the full variable domain: GAGVSQSPSNKVTEKGKDVELRCDPISGHTALYWYRQSLGQGLEFLIYFQGNSAPDKSGLPSDRFSAERTGGSVSTLTIQRTQQEDSAVYLCASSLRGTNTGELFFGEGSRLTVL.

This chain connects TRBV28 to TRBJ2-2, with D tentatively TRBD2 (5 bases). CDR1 is MDHEN and CDR2 is SYDVKM in the germline V gene. The CDR3 has 17 amino acids. Deletions cut 3 bases from V and 1 base from J, with 15 bases between. CDR3 protein: CASSFGLLRVNTGELFF. The CDR3, as DNA: TGTGCCAGCAGTTTTGGTCTTTTGAGGGTGAACACCGGGGAGCTGTTTTTT.

The chain's CDR3 is CAISESEAPPGNTIYF. In DNA, the CDR3 is TGTGCCATCAGTGAGTCTGAAGCCCCTCCTGGAAACACCATATATTTT. V and J are TRBV10-3 and TRBJ1-3; unclear D gene. The V end was cut by 0 bases, the J end by 2 bases, with 11 bases between. This CDR3 comprises 16 residues. Germline-derived CDR1 and CDR2 are ENHRY and SYGVKD.

This clone was seen once. The chain combines TRBV5-1 with TRBJ2-1; 11 nucleotides line up with TRBD2. Losses at the gene ends were 4 bases for V and 0 bases for J; bases not matched to a gene: 15. Germline CDR1 is SGHRS and CDR2 is YFSETQ. The CDR3 is made up of 20 amino acids. The CDR3 sequence: CASSPTLAGGPSGSYNEQFF. The CDR3 DNA follows: TGCGCCAGCAGCCCTACCTTAGCGGGAGGGCCCTCTGGCTCCTACAATGAGCAGTTCTTC.

V is TRBV7-2 and J is TRBJ2-7, with 7 nucleotides matching TRBD2. The CDR3 is made up of 12 amino acids. V shed 5 bases and J 7 bases; nucleotides not matched to a gene: 5. CDR1 and CDR2 (germline): SGHTA, FQGNSA. The CDR3 loop is CASSHGTNEQYF. The DNA for the CDR3 is TGTGCCAGCAGCCACGGGACTAATGAGCAGTACTTC.